Listed below are T cell receptor beta chains from one sample, sequenced in a study of T cells in Graves' hyperthyroidism and ophthalmopathy. TCRdb analysed the multiplex PCR reads with MiXCR anew, one entry per CDR3 protein. The table records hundreds of thousands of distinct CDR3 sequences, about 45% of them present only once. The sample consisted of peripheral blood or thyroid tissue (not recorded which). These receptor sequences come from an adult man with Graves' disease, either hyperthyroidism or ophthalmopathy (not recorded which). The CDR3 runs from the conserved cysteine through the conserved F or W. The order of the fields is clone size, V gene, J gene, D gene, CDR3 protein, CDR3 DNA. D genes are given only for firm matches. Where a row states a size, it is once, few, many or the class of an expanded clone; other rows omit it.

size: NA
V: TRBV2
J: TRBJ2-2
D: TRBD2
CDR3: CASSEAAGGMTGELFF
DNA: TGTGCCAGCAGTGAAGCGGCGGGAGGGATGACCGGGGAGCTGTTTTTT

size: NA
V: TRBV12-3/TRBV12-4
J: TRBJ1-4
D: NA
CDR3: CAGLGNEKLFF
DNA: TGTGCCGGCCTTGGGAATGAAAAACTGTTTTTT

size: NA
V: TRBV9
J: TRBJ2-7
D: NA
CDR3: CASSVGVGALYEQYF
DNA: TGTGCCAGCAGCGTAGGGGTCGGAGCCCTATACGAGCAGTACTTC

size: few
V: TRBV7-8
J: TRBJ1-3
D: NA
CDR3: CASSLSPAPGNTIYF
DNA: TGTGCCAGCAGCTTATCCCCGGCGCCGGGAAACACCATATATTTT

size: NA
V: TRBV2
J: TRBJ1-4
D: NA
CDR3: CASSGGWGQEREKLFF
DNA: TGTGCCAGCAGTGGAGGCTGGGGGCAAGAACGAGAAAAACTGTTTTTT

size: few
V: TRBV20-1
J: TRBJ1-5
D: NA
CDR3: CSAQGRGNQPQHF
DNA: TGCAGTGCTCAGGGACGGGGCAATCAGCCCCAGCATTTT

size: once
V: TRBV15
J: TRBJ1-2
D: TRBD1
CDR3: CATSKDRVHYGYTF
DNA: TGTGCCACCAGCAAAGACAGGGTTCACTATGGCTACACCTTC

size: NA
V: TRBV10-3
J: TRBJ2-7
D: NA
CDR3: CAISVEGNGEYEQYF
DNA: TGTGCCATCAGCGTTGAGGGGAATGGGGAATACGAGCAGTACTTC

size: NA
V: TRBV19
J: TRBJ1-2
D: NA
CDR3: CARIEARYNYGYTF
DNA: TGTGCCAGGATTGAGGCACGGTATAACTATGGCTACACCTTC

size: few
V: TRBV6-1
J: TRBJ1-5
D: NA
CDR3: CASSTGTQPQHF
DNA: TGTGCCAGCAGTACAGGGACTCAGCCCCAGCATTTT

size: NA
V: TRBV7-9
J: TRBJ2-7
D: NA
CDR3: CASSLTSLSGYSYEQYF
DNA: TGTGCCAGCAGCCTCACCAGCCTTTCGGGTTACTCCTACGAGCAGTACTTC

size: many
V: TRBV9
J: TRBJ1-1
D: NA
CDR3: CASSPVGMTGDEAFF
DNA: TGTGCCAGCAGCCCTGTGGGGATGACAGGAGATGAAGCTTTCTTT

size: NA
V: TRBV10-3
J: TRBJ2-7
D: TRBD2
CDR3: CAISESLAGGGSYEQYF
DNA: TGTGCCATCAGTGAATCCCTAGCGGGAGGAGGAAGCTACGAGCAGTACTTC

size: NA
V: TRBV7-9
J: TRBJ1-1
D: NA
CDR3: CASSHPLVSPRSTEAFF
DNA: TGCGCCAGCAGCCACCCTTTAGTCTCCCCGCGGAGCACTGAAGCTTTCTTT

size: many
V: TRBV29-1
J: TRBJ1-2
D: NA
CDR3: CSVEDPVFYGYTF
DNA: TGCAGCGTTGAAGATCCAGTCTTCTATGGCTACACCTTC

size: many
V: TRBV20-1
J: TRBJ2-5
D: NA
CDR3: CSAREPGETQYF
DNA: TGCAGTGCTAGAGAACCTGGAGAGACCCAGTACTTC

size: NA
V: TRBV5-1
J: TRBJ1-4
D: TRBD1
CDR3: CASSLKTGGAKEKLFF
DNA: TGTGCCAGCAGCTTGAAAACAGGGGGCGCGAAAGAAAAACTGTTTTTT

size: many
V: TRBV20-1
J: TRBJ1-6
D: TRBD1
CDR3: CSARQGDNSPLHF
DNA: TGCAGTGCAAGACAGGGTGATAATTCACCCCTCCACTTT

size: NA
V: TRBV20-1
J: TRBJ1-6
D: TRBD1
CDR3: CSARVPGQGSSPLHF
DNA: TGCAGTGCTAGAGTTCCGGGACAGGGTAGTTCACCCCTCCACTTT

size: NA
V: TRBV7-8
J: TRBJ1-4
D: NA
CDR3: CASGLMGANEKLFF
DNA: TGTGCCAGCGGCTTAATGGGGGCTAATGAAAAACTGTTTTTT

size: NA
V: TRBV5-1
J: TRBJ2-7
D: TRBD2
CDR3: CASSDGLAGAARYEQYF
DNA: TGCGCCAGCAGCGATGGACTAGCGGGGGCAGCTAGGTACGAGCAGTACTTC

size: few
V: TRBV7-8
J: TRBJ2-7
D: TRBD1
CDR3: CASARPDRGDYEQYF
DNA: TGTGCCAGCGCCAGACCGGACAGGGGGGACTACGAGCAGTACTTC

size: NA
V: TRBV4-1
J: TRBJ1-2
D: TRBD1
CDR3: CASSQGTGVYGYTF
DNA: TGCGCCAGCAGCCAAGGTACAGGGGTTTATGGCTACACCTTC

size: NA
V: TRBV15
J: TRBJ2-6
D: NA
CDR3: CATSRDLLAGANVLTF
DNA: TGTGCCACCAGCAGAGATCTCCTAGCGGGGGCCAACGTCCTGACTTTC

size: NA
V: TRBV2
J: TRBJ1-5
D: NA
CDR3: CASTSAENQPQHF
DNA: TGTGCCAGCACGTCGGCAGAAAATCAGCCCCAGCATTTT

size: many
V: TRBV7-9
J: TRBJ1-3
D: NA
CDR3: CASSLSSGNTIYF
DNA: TGTGCCAGCAGCTTAAGCTCTGGAAACACCATATATTTT

size: NA
V: TRBV20-1
J: TRBJ1-3
D: TRBD1
CDR3: CSAKVGQPLGQGITIYF
DNA: TGCAGTGCTAAAGTCGGTCAACCCCTGGGACAGGGGATTACCATATATTTT

size: NA
V: TRBV12-3/TRBV12-4
J: TRBJ1-5
D: NA
CDR3: CASSRDLQAQHF
DNA: TGTGCCAGCAGTCGAGACCTCCAGGCCCAGCATTTT

size: few
V: TRBV10-3
J: TRBJ1-6
D: NA
CDR3: CASSSRDKGNSPLHF
DNA: TGTGCCAGCAGTTCCCGGGACAAGGGCAATTCACCCCTCCACTTT

size: NA
V: TRBV7-6
J: TRBJ1-5
D: NA
CDR3: CASSLGSGSIPGQDQPQHF
DNA: TGTGCCAGCAGCTTAGGGTCGGGTAGTATACCCGGCCAGGATCAGCCCCAGCATTTT

size: many
V: TRBV2
J: TRBJ1-5
D: TRBD1
CDR3: CASSGTGGSQPQHF
DNA: TGTGCCAGCAGTGGGACAGGGGGCAGTCAGCCCCAGCATTTT

size: few
V: TRBV7-2
J: TRBJ1-4
D: NA
CDR3: CASSFREQGPNEKLFF
DNA: TGTGCCAGCAGCTTCAGGGAGCAGGGTCCGAATGAAAAACTGTTTTTT

size: NA
V: TRBV20-1
J: TRBJ1-1
D: NA
CDR3: CSAAPHFPEAFF
DNA: TGCAGTGCAGCCCCCCATTTCCCTGAAGCTTTCTTT

size: NA
V: TRBV9
J: TRBJ2-7
D: TRBD2
CDR3: CASSVRGDSYEQYF
DNA: TGTGCCAGCAGCGTACGGGGGGATTCCTACGAGCAGTACTTC

size: few
V: TRBV19
J: TRBJ2-2
D: TRBD2
CDR3: CASNRLAGGAGELFF
DNA: TGTGCCAGCAATCGACTAGCGGGAGGAGCCGGGGAGCTGTTTTTT

size: NA
V: TRBV7-9
J: TRBJ2-7
D: NA
CDR3: CASSNRAGRGRYEQYF
DNA: TGTGCCAGCAGCAATCGGGCAGGGAGGGGGAGATACGAGCAGTACTTC

size: few
V: TRBV13
J: TRBJ2-5
D: TRBD1
CDR3: CASSFQSAGGRETQYF
DNA: TGTGCCAGCAGCTTTCAAAGTGCAGGGGGCCGAGAGACCCAGTACTTC

size: many
V: TRBV2
J: TRBJ1-4
D: NA
CDR3: CASTPDATNEKLFF
DNA: TGTGCCAGCACCCCAGATGCAACTAATGAAAAACTGTTTTTT

size: many
V: TRBV7-9
J: TRBJ2-5
D: TRBD2
CDR3: CASSLTSGVGTQYF
DNA: TGTGCCAGCAGCCTGACTAGCGGGGTCGGGACCCAGTACTTC

size: NA
V: TRBV15
J: TRBJ2-5
D: TRBD2
CDR3: CATSRVKLAGQETQYF
DNA: TGTGCCACCAGCAGAGTGAAACTAGCGGGACAAGAGACCCAGTACTTC

size: many
V: TRBV10-3
J: TRBJ1-5
D: NA
CDR3: CAISEYGRALDQPQHF
DNA: TGTGCCATCAGTGAGTACGGCAGGGCCCTAGATCAGCCCCAGCATTTT

size: few
V: TRBV11-2
J: TRBJ1-1
D: NA
CDR3: CASSLGSGNLNTEAFF
DNA: TGTGCCAGCAGCTTAGGTTCAGGGAATTTGAACACTGAAGCTTTCTTT

size: NA
V: TRBV2
J: TRBJ2-7
D: NA
CDR3: CASSPQRAYEQYF
DNA: TGTGCCAGCAGCCCTCAGCGGGCCTACGAGCAGTACTTC

size: NA
V: TRBV7-2
J: TRBJ2-2
D: TRBD1
CDR3: CASAPGTGDNTGELFF
DNA: TGTGCCAGCGCCCCCGGGACAGGGGACAACACCGGGGAGCTGTTTTTT

size: few
V: TRBV12-3/TRBV12-4
J: TRBJ1-5
D: NA
CDR3: CASTQSRFNQPQHF
DNA: TGTGCCAGCACCCAAAGTCGTTTTAATCAGCCCCAGCATTTT

size: many
V: TRBV10-2
J: TRBJ1-1
D: NA
CDR3: CASIPGDTEAFF
DNA: TGCGCCAGCATTCCAGGGGACACTGAAGCTTTCTTT

size: few
V: TRBV6-5
J: TRBJ1-1
D: TRBD1
CDR3: CASSYSAGGGDTEAFF
DNA: TGTGCCAGCAGTTACTCTGCAGGGGGGGGAGACACTGAAGCTTTCTTT

size: NA
V: TRBV12-3/TRBV12-4
J: TRBJ1-5
D: NA
CDR3: CASSLGPGRGNQPQHF
DNA: TGTGCCAGCAGTTTAGGACCAGGCAGGGGCAATCAGCCCCAGCATTTT

size: NA
V: TRBV24-1
J: TRBJ1-4
D: NA
CDR3: CATSAAGEKLFF
DNA: TGTGCCACCAGCGCCGCCGGGGAAAAACTGTTTTTT

size: NA
V: TRBV5-8
J: TRBJ1-1
D: NA
CDR3: CASRRVPGRLNTEAFF
DNA: TGTGCCAGCAGGCGAGTTCCGGGACGGTTGAACACTGAAGCTTTCTTT

size: NA
V: TRBV5-1
J: TRBJ2-2
D: TRBD1
CDR3: CASSDGTANTGELFF
DNA: TGCGCCAGCAGCGACGGGACAGCGAACACCGGGGAGCTGTTTTTT

size: many
V: TRBV6-5
J: TRBJ1-4
D: NA
CDR3: CASSRGQGEKLFF
DNA: TGTGCCAGCAGCCGGGGGCAGGGTGAAAAACTGTTTTTT

size: many
V: TRBV10-3
J: TRBJ1-2
D: NA
CDR3: CAISEPGMAGNYGYTF
DNA: TGTGCCATCAGTGAGCCAGGGATGGCTGGAAACTATGGCTACACCTTC

size: once
V: TRBV25-1
J: TRBJ2-3
D: NA
CDR3: CASSQSVDTQYF
DNA: TGTGCCAGCAGCCAATCTGTTGATACGCAGTATTTT

size: NA
V: TRBV9
J: TRBJ1-5
D: NA
CDR3: CASSPDGTYQPQHF
DNA: TGTGCCAGCAGCCCCGACGGGACATACCAGCCCCAGCATTTT

size: once
V: TRBV7-4
J: TRBJ1-4
D: TRBD1
CDR3: CASSSGGGAEKLFF
DNA: TGTGCCAGCAGCTCAGGGGGGGGCGCTGAAAAACTGTTTTTT

size: NA
V: TRBV5-1
J: TRBJ2-7
D: NA
CDR3: CASSSGAGASYEQYF
DNA: TGCGCCAGCAGCTCGGGGGCAGGGGCTTCCTACGAGCAGTACTTC

size: few
V: TRBV5-6
J: TRBJ1-2
D: TRBD1
CDR3: CASSLWADRGLSMNYGYTF
DNA: TGTGCCAGCAGCTTGTGGGCGGACAGGGGGCTATCAATGAACTATGGCTACACCTTC